These 25 T cell receptor beta chains were sequenced from one sample in a study of T cells after yellow fever vaccination. TCRdb reprocessed the 5' RACE reads with MiXCR, giving one entry per CDR3 protein. The sample yields 300,000 to 350,000 distinct CDR3 sequences, 3% to 4.5% seen once. The sample consisted of PBMCs, taken 5 days after the yellow fever booster vaccination. The receptor set was obtained from a man in his late teens or twenties who received the YFV17D yellow fever vaccine.

This chain uses TRBV15 with TRBJ2-7; 13 nucleotides agree with TRBD2. Germline trimming cut 3 bases from V and 6 bases from J; bases unmatched to any gene: 14. Germline V CDR1 and CDR2: LNHNV, YYDKDF (reference sequence). This CDR3 spans 18 amino acids. CDR3 amino acids: CATSSIIPGTSGESEQYV. As DNA, the CDR3 is TGTGCCACCAGCAGCATAATTCCCGGGACTAGCGGGGAGAGCGAGCAGTACGTC.

In this sample, this clonotype turned up many times. The V and J genes are TRBV7-6 and TRBJ2-7, with D perhaps given as TRBD1 or TRBD2 (6 bases each). The V end was cut by 3 bases, the J end by 4 bases, with 13 bases between. Germline loops: CDR1 SGHVS, CDR2 FNYEAQ. The CDR3 has 14 amino acids. The chain's CDR3 is CASSLAGAGYEQYF. The CDR3 DNA is TGTGCCAGCAGCTTGGCAGGGGCGGGGTACGAGCAGTACTTC.

The chain has TRBV6-5 and TRBJ1-5, with TRBD1 identical over 11 bases. CDR1 is MNHEY and CDR2 is SVGAGI in the germline V gene. V shed 5 bases and J 7 bases; nucleotides not matched to a gene: 7. This CDR3 contains 15 residues. The CDR3 sequence: CASSKGQGAGQPQHF. In DNA, the CDR3 is TGTGCCAGCAGTAAAGGACAGGGGGCGGGGCAGCCCCAGCATTTT.

This clonotype was observed a handful of times. V usage is TRBV12-3 or TRBV12-4 and J usage is TRBJ1-3; D gene uncertain. The CDR3 length is 14 residues. The germline V and J ends were trimmed by 3 bases and 7 bases, with 13 bases remaining between them. The CDR3 nucleotides read TGTGCCAGCAGTTTGGTAGGAGGGTCCAACACCATATATTTT. It yields the protein CASSLVGGSNTIYF.

The chain links TRBV7-2 to TRBJ1-5, with D perhaps matching TRBD1 (5 bases). The germline gives CDR1 SGHTA, CDR2 FQGNSA. V lost 1 base and J 8 bases, leaving 12 bases between the germline ends. This CDR3 contains 14 residues. The CDR3 nucleotides are TGTGCCAGCAGCTTAGAGCAGGGTGAAAAGCCCCAGCATTTT. Protein: CASSLEQGEKPQHF.

The chain links TRBV20-1 to TRBJ1-1, with D unresolved. Trimming removed 3 bases at V and 1 base at J, with 9 bases between. The CDR3 covers 13 residues. The germline gives CDR1 DFQATT, CDR2 SNEGSKA (reference sequence). Here the CDR3 reads CSASRVPNTEAFF. The CDR3 nucleotides are TGCAGTGCTAGTCGAGTACCGAACACTGAAGCTTTCTTT.

This clonotype was seen at least ten times. The rearrangement links TRBV7-8 to TRBJ2-2; D remains unclear. Trimming took 3 bases from V and 6 from J, leaving 11 bases between them. CDR1 and CDR2 (germline): SGHVS, FQNEAQ. The CDR3 loop spans 14 amino acids. The CDR3 protein is CASSLGTLAGELFF. The DNA for the CDR3 is TGTGCCAGCAGCTTGGGCACATTGGCCGGGGAGCTGTTTTTT.

The chain uses TRBV9 and TRBJ1-1; a possible D gene is TRBD1 (6 bases). The CDR3 extends over 15 amino acids. With 4 bases removed from V and 7 bases from J, the gap between germline ends came to 20 bases. CDR1 is SGDLS and CDR2 is YYNGEE in the germline V gene. The CDR3, as DNA: TGTGCCAGCAGCAGAACCTCACAGGGAGGGGGTGAAGCTTTCTTT. This encodes CASSRTSQGGGEAFF. Filled out from reference TRBV9 and TRBJ1-1, the complete variable domain reads DSGVTQTPKHLITATGQRVTLRCSPRSGDLSVYWYQQSLDQGLQFLIQYYNGEERAKGNILERFSAQQFPDLHSELNLSSLELGDSALYFCASSRTSQGGGEAFFGQGTRLTVV.

This clonotype occurred many times. The V and J genes are TRBV5-8 and TRBJ1-2; D ambiguous. CDR3 length: 15 residues. V dropped 2 bases and J dropped 5 bases, with 16 bases sitting between them. Germline V CDR1 and CDR2: SGHTS, YDEGEE. This CDR3 reads CASSLPDGLAYGYTF. Here the CDR3 DNA reads TGTGCCAGCAGCTTACCGGACGGTCTCGCTTATGGCTACACCTTC.

The table lists this clonotype with a few counts. The chain is built from TRBV7-2 and TRBJ1-5; D may be TRBD1 (5 bases). This CDR3 region has 15 residues. Germline values: CDR1 SGHTA, CDR2 FQGNSA. Trimming stripped 1 base from V and 3 bases from J, with 10 bases between. As DNA, the CDR3 is TGTGCCAGCAGCTTAGTAGTAGGGGACAATCAGCCCCAGCATTTT. Translation: CASSLVVGDNQPQHF.

V and J are TRBV27 and TRBJ1-1, with a tentative D call TRBD1 (5 bases). This CDR3 has 13 residues. The ends were cut back, 3 bases at V and 5 bases at J, with 10 bases in the middle. Germline V gene lookup returns CDR1 MNHEY and CDR2 SMNVEV (reference sequence). CDR3 nucleotide sequence: TGTGCCAGCAGTTTCGGGGGATGGACTGAAGCTTTCTTT. Its translation is CASSFGGWTEAFF.

The chain combines TRBV20-1 with TRBJ1-1; D is possibly TRBD1 (5 bases). This CDR3 is 18 amino acids long. V lost 0 bases and J lost 0, with 20 bases in between. Germline V CDR1 and CDR2: DFQATT, SNEGSKA (reference sequence). CDR3 amino acids: CSARDDTGGDRMNTEAFF. The CDR3 coding sequence is TGCAGTGCTAGAGACGATACAGGTGGAGACCGTATGAACACTGAAGCTTTCTTT.

This clonotype was counted between two and nine times. V is TRBV5-6 and J is TRBJ2-2; TRBD1 is a possible D gene (5 bases). The CDR3 consists of 14 residues. Germline loops: CDR1 SGHDT, CDR2 YYEEEE. Trimming pared 2 bases from V and 1 base from J, leaving 6 bases between. As DNA, the CDR3 is TGTGCCAGCAGCTTCGACAGGAACACCGGGGAGCTGTTTTTT. It specifies CASSFDRNTGELFF. Full variable domain (rest looked up from reference TRBV5-6 and TRBJ2-2): DAGVTQSPTHLIKTRGQQVTLRCSPKSGHDTVSWYQQALGQGPQFIFQYYEEEERQRGNFPDRFSGHQFPNYSSELNVNALLLGDSALYLCASSFDRNTGELFFGEGSRLTVL.

The sample holds many counts of this clonotype. The chain uses TRBV18 and TRBJ1-6, with TRBD1 matching over 8 bases. CDR1 is KGHSH, CDR2 LQKENI, per germline. V lost 5 bases, J lost 6 bases, and 6 bases stayed unmatched. The CDR3 is 15 amino acids. CDR3 nucleotides: TGTGCCAGCTCATCAACGGACAGGGTTAATTCACCCCTCCACTTT. As protein: CASSSTDRVNSPLHF.

The genes are TRBV11-2 and TRBJ1-1, with a possible D match to TRBD1 (5 bases). Trimming removed 5 bases at V and 1 base at J, with 11 bases between. The CDR3 is 14 amino acids. Germline V gene sequence: CDR1 SGHAT, CDR2 FQNNGV. DNA for the CDR3: TGTGCCAGCAGCGCGGGACCGGAGAACACTGAAGCTTTCTTT. This gives the protein CASSAGPENTEAFF.

This clonotype has at least ten counts. The chain combines TRBV20-1 with TRBJ2-7; TRBD2 might be the D (5 bases). The V end lost 5 bases, the J end lost 3 bases, and 23 bases lay between the germline ends. The CDR3 has 16 amino acids. The germline gives CDR1 DFQATT, CDR2 SNEGSKA (reference sequence). CDR3: CSALPFGEGFIYEQYF. The CDR3 region has the DNA TGCAGTGCTCTCCCTTTCGGGGAAGGGTTTATCTACGAGCAGTACTTC.

This clonotype turned up a few times. The chain links TRBV3-1 to TRBJ2-2; 12 bases line up with TRBD2. Germline CDR1 reads LGHDT; CDR2 reads YNNKEL (reference sequence). V dropped 3 bases and J dropped 6; count of bases not matched to a gene: 11. The CDR3 spans 18 residues. In DNA, the CDR3 is TGTGCCAGCAGCCAGCGATCTAGCGGGGGGGCCGCTCCCGGGGAGCTGTTTTTT. Its protein product is CASSQRSSGGAAPGELFF.

The chain joins TRBV5-6 to TRBJ1-2; D is perhaps TRBD1 (6 bases). The V and J ends lost 1 base and 8 bases respectively, with 18 bases between them. CDR1 and CDR2 from the germline V gene are SGHDT and YYEEEE. The CDR3 has 15 residues. The CDR3 reads CASSLPDRRGLGYTF. CDR3 in DNA: TGTGCCAGCAGCTTGCCCGACAGGCGAGGGTTAGGCTACACCTTC.

This clonotype was seen more than once but under ten times. The chain carries TRBV7-2 and TRBJ2-3; D is ambiguous. CDR1 and CDR2 from the germline V gene are SGHTA and FQGNSA. This CDR3 is 13 amino acids long. The V gene lost 3 bases and the J gene lost 4 bases, with 8 bases spanning the gap. CDR3 amino acids: CASSFNYADTQYF. The CDR3 coding sequence is TGTGCCAGCAGCTTCAATTACGCAGATACGCAGTATTTT.

Ten or more counts support this clonotype. The chain recombines TRBV2 with TRBJ2-5; no definite D call. This CDR3 contains 13 residues. V lost 7 bases, J lost 0 bases, and 9 bases lay in between. Germline V gives CDR1 SNHLY, CDR2 FYNNEI. The CDR3 nucleotides are TGTGCCAGCAATCAGCTAGACCAAGAGACCCAGTACTTC. Its translation: CASNQLDQETQYF.

The V gene is TRBV12-3 or TRBV12-4, the J gene TRBJ1-3; a possible D gene is TRBD1 (6 bases). With 2 bases removed from V and 0 bases from J, the gap between germline ends came to 14 bases. This CDR3 has 17 residues. CDR3 coding DNA: TGTGCCAGCAGTTTACCCTTAGGACAGATCTCTGGAAACACCATATATTTT. Translation: CASSLPLGQISGNTIYF.

This clonotype came up a few times. The chain employs TRBV24-1 and TRBJ2-3, with D possibly TRBD2 on 6 matching bases. V gave up 7 bases and J gave up 5 bases, with 15 bases separating them. This CDR3 has 14 residues. Germline V gives CDR1 KGHDR, CDR2 SFDVKD. This CDR3 is CATSGLRGGDTQYF. DNA for the CDR3: TGTGCCACCAGCGGTTTGAGGGGAGGAGATACGCAGTATTTT.

This clonotype showed up just a few times. J is TRBJ1-4 and V is TRBV10-3; maybe TRBD1 (5 bases). Trimming pared 8 bases from V and 6 bases from J, leaving 19 bases between. CDR3 size: 15 residues. Germline values: CDR1 ENHRY, CDR2 SYGVKD. This CDR3 is CAIAPDDSKYEKLFF. CDR3 nucleotides: TGTGCCATCGCACCCGACGACAGCAAATATGAAAAACTGTTTTTT.

The rearrangement joins TRBV23-1 to TRBJ1-1, with a possible D match to TRBD1 (5 bases). TRBV23-1 is an ORF for which the function is uncertain. CDR3 length: 10 residues. V was trimmed by 9 bases and J by 5 bases, leaving 7 bases between them. CDR3 in amino acids: CARRGTEAFF. The CDR3 DNA sequence: TGCGCCAGGAGGGGAACTGAAGCTTTCTTT.

This chain uses TRBV20-1 with TRBJ2-7, with 7 bases fitting TRBD1. The germline CDR1 and CDR2 sequences are DFQATT and SNEGSKA (reference sequence). The V gene end was trimmed by 0 bases and the J gene end by 7 bases; junction bases not matched to a gene: 15. CDR3 length: 16 residues. The CDR3 region is CSAREKGRGIVGEQYV. In nucleotides, the CDR3 is TGCAGTGCTAGAGAAAAGGGCAGGGGGATAGTGGGGGAGCAGTACGTC.